This is a list of T cell receptor beta chains from one sample in a study of T cell repertoires in cytomegalovirus infection. A single record per CDR3 protein comes from TCRdb applying MiXCR to the reads. The table records 250,000 or so distinct CDR3 sequences, 17% of them present only once. The specimen sequenced was CD8+ T cells from PBMCs. The receptors stem from a human donor in good health (CMV status not recorded). Some clones in this sample may be carry-over from other donors' samples. CDR3s include the opening cysteine and the closing phenylalanine or tryptophan. D genes are given only for firm matches. Clone size is given for some rows only: seen once, a few or many times, or a class if the clone is expanded.

d_call: .
j_call: TRBJ1-2
clone_size: many
v_call: TRBV7-9
cdr3_nt: TGTGCCAGCAGCTTAGCTACCGGAGAGAACTATGGCTACACCTTC
cdr3_aa: CASSLATGENYGYTF

d_call: .
j_call: TRBJ2-7
clone_size: many
v_call: TRBV7-9
cdr3_nt: TGTGCCAGCAGCTCCACCCCAGGGAGTCGGACCTACGAGCAGTACTTC
cdr3_aa: CASSSTPGSRTYEQYF

d_call: TRBD2
j_call: TRBJ2-7
clone_size: .
v_call: TRBV6-2/TRBV6-3
cdr3_nt: TGTGCCAGCAGTTCTCTGGCGGGGGGCGCAAGAGGCGAGCAGTACTTC
cdr3_aa: CASSSLAGGARGEQYF

d_call: .
j_call: TRBJ2-5
clone_size: many
v_call: TRBV7-9
cdr3_nt: TGTGCCAGCAGCTCCGCCACAACGGTAGAAGAGACCCAGTACTTC
cdr3_aa: CASSSATTVEETQYF

d_call: .
j_call: TRBJ1-1
clone_size: few
v_call: TRBV4-1
cdr3_nt: TGCGCCAGCAGCCAGAGCTATCCCAGCATGAACACTGAAGCTTTCTTT
cdr3_aa: CASSQSYPSMNTEAFF

d_call: TRBD1
j_call: TRBJ1-1
clone_size: few
v_call: TRBV4-2
cdr3_nt: TGTGCCAGCAGCCAAGAAAGGGGTCAGGGGGGGACTGAAGCTTTCTTT
cdr3_aa: CASSQERGQGGTEAFF

d_call: .
j_call: TRBJ1-1
clone_size: many
v_call: TRBV12-3/TRBV12-4
cdr3_nt: TGTGCCAGCAGTCCGATGACAGAACGTAGCACTGAAGCTTTCTTT
cdr3_aa: CASSPMTERSTEAFF

d_call: .
j_call: TRBJ2-7
clone_size: few
v_call: TRBV27
cdr3_nt: TGTGCCAGCAGACTGAGACCTTGGGTTTACGAGCAGTACTTC
cdr3_aa: CASRLRPWVYEQYF

d_call: .
j_call: TRBJ1-5
clone_size: few
v_call: TRBV29-1
cdr3_nt: TGCAGCGTTGCTTCGGGGATTAGCAATCAGCCCCAGCATTTT
cdr3_aa: CSVASGISNQPQHF

d_call: .
j_call: TRBJ2-7
clone_size: many
v_call: TRBV4-1
cdr3_nt: TGCGCCAGCAGCCAAGCAGAAGGGCTCAACTACGAGCAGTACTTC
cdr3_aa: CASSQAEGLNYEQYF

d_call: .
j_call: TRBJ2-3
clone_size: few
v_call: TRBV7-3
cdr3_nt: TGTGCCAGCAGCCGTCGTGCGGGGGCCCGCACAGATACGCAGTATTTT
cdr3_aa: CASSRRAGARTDTQYF

d_call: .
j_call: TRBJ2-1
clone_size: few
v_call: TRBV4-3
cdr3_nt: TGCGCCAGCAGCCAATCTCGGACTCCCTCCTACAATGAGCAGTTCTTC
cdr3_aa: CASSQSRTPSYNEQFF

d_call: TRBD2
j_call: TRBJ2-1
clone_size: few
v_call: TRBV7-6
cdr3_nt: TGTGCCAGCAGCTTATATAGCGGGGGGGCCTACAATGAGCAGTTCTTC
cdr3_aa: CASSLYSGGAYNEQFF

d_call: .
j_call: TRBJ2-7
clone_size: many
v_call: TRBV2
cdr3_nt: TGTGCCAGCATCGAGGATGACAACCCCTACGAGCAGTACTTC
cdr3_aa: CASIEDDNPYEQYF

d_call: TRBD1
j_call: TRBJ2-2
clone_size: few
v_call: TRBV29-1
cdr3_nt: TGCAGCGTTGAGGTACAGGGGGCCGGGGAGCTGTTTTTT
cdr3_aa: CSVEVQGAGELFF

d_call: .
j_call: TRBJ2-3
clone_size: .
v_call: TRBV10-3
cdr3_nt: TGTGCCATCAGTGAGTCAGCAGATACGCAGTATTTT
cdr3_aa: CAISESADTQYF

d_call: .
j_call: TRBJ2-5
clone_size: many
v_call: TRBV6-6
cdr3_nt: TGTGCCAGCAGTTACCACAATTTACAAGAGACCCAGTACTTC
cdr3_aa: CASSYHNLQETQYF

d_call: .
j_call: TRBJ2-5
clone_size: .
v_call: TRBV7-9
cdr3_nt: TGTGCCAGCAGCTTCGAGGGGCGGGAGACCCAGTACTTC
cdr3_aa: CASSFEGRETQYF

d_call: .
j_call: TRBJ2-2
clone_size: many
v_call: TRBV20-1
cdr3_nt: TGCAGTGCTAGAGACCCGGGCAGGGGTGAAACCGGGGAGCTGTTTTTT
cdr3_aa: CSARDPGRGETGELFF

d_call: .
j_call: TRBJ1-5
clone_size: .
v_call: TRBV10-3
cdr3_nt: TGTGCCATCAGTGAGTCTAGGGGTGGGCAGCCCCAGCATTTT
cdr3_aa: CAISESRGGQPQHF

d_call: TRBD2
j_call: TRBJ2-5
clone_size: many
v_call: TRBV7-9
cdr3_nt: TGTGCCAGCAGCTTTCTCCGCGGGGGGTTTCGAGAGACCCAGTACTTC
cdr3_aa: CASSFLRGGFRETQYF

d_call: .
j_call: TRBJ1-1
clone_size: .
v_call: TRBV5-5
cdr3_nt: TGTGCCAGCAGCTTGGACTTGGTGAGGGTAGCTTTCTTT
cdr3_aa: CASSLDLVRVAFF

d_call: TRBD2
j_call: TRBJ2-1
clone_size: few
v_call: TRBV19
cdr3_nt: TGTGCCAGTAGCCATCGGGGAGGGGTTTATGAGCAGTTCTTC
cdr3_aa: CASSHRGGVYEQFF

d_call: .
j_call: TRBJ2-7
clone_size: once
v_call: TRBV14
cdr3_nt: TGTGACAGCAGCCGAAAGAGGACGGCATCCTACGAGCAGTACTTC
cdr3_aa: CDSSRKRTASYEQYF